These 2 T cell receptor beta chains were all obtained from the same sample, sequenced in a study of ipilimumab plus nivolumab after autologous stem cell transplantation. TCRdb's table, derived via immunoSEQ multiplex PCR, lists solely in-frame clones and lacks some. This sample yields some 16,000 clones, of which over 75% are seen a single time; around 20% belongs to the top ten. This specimen consisted of PBMCs, obtained in a trial of ipilimumab plus nivolumab as post-transplant consolidation. The receptor source for this set is a male donor with diffuse large B-cell lymphoma.

The chain combines TRBV5-6 with TRBJ1-2; D unclear. Deletions cut 4 bases from V and 6 bases from J, with 22 bases between. Germline assignment: CDR1 SGHDT and CDR2 YYEEEE. The CDR3 has 16 residues. The CDR3 DNA reads as TGTGCCAGCAGCGTCCCGGGGTCACCTAAGGTAAATGGCTACACCTTC. It encodes CASSVPGSPKVNGYTF.

This clone was observed once. The chain joins TRBV9 to TRBJ1-1, with 7 bases matching TRBD1. CDR1 and CDR2 (germline): SGDLS, YYNGEE. Trimming took 5 bases from V and 5 from J; bases not matched to a gene: 18. CDR3 size: 17 residues. This CDR3 reads CASSAPGQTRRGTEAFF. CDR3 DNA: TGTGCCAGCAGTGCACCGGGACAGACCCGACGAGGGACTGAAGCTTTCTTT.